This TCR beta chain emerged from a study of blood T cell repertoires in COVID-19 (dated by TCRdb to about 2020). Context from the whole study: Collaborator samples came from the United States, Italy and Spain and covered acute and convalescent phases of COVID-19. The prospective study material was composed of cDNA or gDNA derived from T cells, B-cell-depleted T cells, or PBMCs. Subjects who had been exposed to COVID-19, were actively infected with it, or had recovered from it provided the deeply sampled blood TCRbeta repertoires that made up the dataset. A freely available public database, intended as a resource for researchers studying the immune response to SARS-CoV-2, is where the repertoires were released. The samples were drawn from two sources: the first 160 participants of the ongoing ImmuneRACE study, and 950 to 1,500 subjects contributed by 6 global collaborators. Sample metadata almost always included a de-identified subject ID, COVID-19 status, age in years and sex. HLA class I and class II types, where available, came from metadata supplied by the sample provider rather than from assay-based typing.

Paper-wide results and their limitations: The amount of clinical and demographic metadata varied by source and participant and was provided uncurated.

Enrolling through a virtual design, the prospective study's participants ranged in age from roughly 18 to 100 years and lived across 20 to 30 United States geographic areas. In the prospective study, participants were assigned to cohorts based on the clinical history participants reported in a screening survey and a study questionnaire. Recovered participants in ImmuneRACE Cohort 3 were defined as having two consecutive negative NP/OP PCR tests, clearance from a healthcare professional, or resolution of symptoms. In the prospective study, mobile phlebotomists collected whole blood, serum and a nasopharyngeal or oropharyngeal swab from each participant. Additional blood draws and questionnaires over an approximately 2-month period could optionally be provided by prospective study participants. Before DNA extraction, prospective study blood samples were shipped either frozen or at room temperature.

Counted from cysteine to phenylalanine, this CDR3 has 13 amino acids. Solely the CDR3 DNA is kept, with 39 bases framed from the first base. Looking up the germline V gene yields CDR1 SGHDN and CDR2 FVKESK. After removal of 1 base from V and 10 bases from J, the junction retains 4 bases not matched to a gene. The immunoSEQ Assay, a bias-controlled multiplex PCR, was used to amplify TCRbeta CDR3 regions from genomic DNA. The paper's processing steps were these. The number of nucleated cells in each sample was estimated by amplification of reference gene primers within the assay. To quantify the absolute abundance of each unique TCRbeta CDR3 rearrangement, sequence reads were collapsed and filtered. For each sample, productive Simpson clonality was calculated as the square root of Simpson's diversity index over productive rearrangements. TCRdb retrieved this table from immuneACCESS and kept in-frame rearrangements only. Not all clones are present; in checked studies, unresolved V genes account for under half, and no reason is known for the remainder. V and J calls and clone size are as listed in that table; D and trimming were resolved from the DNA. The sample table holds about 180,000 clones, of which roughly 85% were seen once. Roughly 9% of the sample belongs to the ten largest clones.

As regards this clone: Its antigen is unknown. Base quality data are lacking; no much larger clone is found one base away.

What was sequenced was PBMCs or T cells enriched from blood (not recorded which). The V and J genes are TRBV14 and TRBJ2-1; TRBD2 agrees with 7 junctional bases. The receptor comes from a young woman who had recovered from COVID-19. The CDR3 protein: CASSQVLASEQFF. The nucleotide sequence is TGTGCCAGCAGCCAAGTACTAGCGTCAGAGCAGTTCTTC.